This is a list of T cell receptor beta chains from one sample in a study of a mutant IDH1 vaccine in newly diagnosed glioma. These TCRs' antigens remain unknown. The repertoire was sequenced with immunoSEQ multiplex PCR; TCRdb's copy has only in-frame clones and lacks some. The top ten clones hold 4.7% of a sample with over 40,000 clones, 81% of them seen once. Source: PBMCs, taken from a glioma patient whose treatment included an IDH1 peptide vaccine. All receptors derive from a woman aged 40 to 50 with glioma. Some clones in this sample may be carry-over from other donors' samples. Both conserved end residues are part of each CDR3. Fields, in order: D gene, clone size, J gene, V gene, CDR3 protein, CDR3 DNA. A D gene is named only where the DNA matches it firmly. The size entry is marked missing in some rows and otherwise reads once, few, many or a size class.

>TRBD1|NA|TRBJ2-7|TRBV19
CASSIRTGAYEQYF
TGTGCCAGTAGTATCAGGACAGGGGCGTACGAGCAGTACTTC
>NA|NA|TRBJ1-1|TRBV4-1
CASSQGNSLSF
TGCGCCAGCAGCCAAGGAAACAGCCTATCCTTT
>NA|NA|TRBJ2-2|TRBV7-9
CASSYRGGARTGELFF
TGTGCCAGCAGCTACCGTGGGGGGGCGCGGACCGGGGAGCTGTTTTTT
>NA|once|TRBJ2-2|TRBV14
CASSQVYLGELFF
TGTGCCAGCAGCCAAGTTTATCTGGGGGAGCTGTTTTTT
>NA|once|TRBJ2-3|TRBV5-5
CASSQQGVNTADTQYF
TGTGCCAGCAGTCAACAGGGTGTCAATACGGCAGATACGCAGTATTTT
>NA|NA|TRBJ1-1|TRBV11-2
CASAGNSRDTEAFF
TGTGCCAGCGCGGGAAATTCGCGCGACACTGAAGCTTTCTTT
>NA|NA|TRBJ1-2|TRBV28
CASSSYSTTTDSQIYGYTF
TGTGCCAGCAGTTCCTACTCGACAACGACCGACTCCCAAATCTATGGCTACACCTTC
>NA|NA|TRBJ1-2|TRBV27
CASSPTSALNYGYTF
TGTGCCAGCAGTCCGACATCGGCCCTTAACTATGGCTACACCTTC
>TRBD1|once|TRBJ1-2|TRBV4-3
CASSQGTGGRYGYTF
TGCGCCAGCAGCCAAGGAACAGGGGGGAGGTATGGCTACACCTTC
>TRBD1|NA|TRBJ1-2|TRBV5-5
CASSPGQEAGRYGYTF
TGTGCCAGCAGCCCCGGACAGGAGGCCGGTAGATATGGCTACACCTTC
>NA|NA|TRBJ2-3|TRBV6-1
CASSAGTAIGTDTQYF
TGTGCCAGCAGTGCAGGGACCGCTATCGGCACAGATACGCAGTATTTT
>NA|NA|TRBJ2-2|TRBV5-1
CASSLMENTGELFF
TGCGCCAGCAGCTTGATGGAGAACACCGGGGAGCTGTTTTTT
>NA|few|TRBJ1-6|TRBV28
CASSFKSVPLHF
TGTGCCAGCAGTTTCAAGAGTGTTCCCCTCCACTTT
>TRBD2|NA|TRBJ2-7|TRBV6-5
CASRPRLALHEQYF
TGTGCCAGCAGACCCCGACTAGCCCTCCACGAGCAGTACTTC
>TRBD1|NA|TRBJ1-6|TRBV9
CASSVEGQGHSPLHF
TGTGCCAGCAGCGTAGAGGGACAGGGCCATTCACCCCTCCACTTT
>NA|NA|TRBJ2-7|TRBV7-2
CASSFPPYEQYF
TGTGCCAGCAGCTTCCCTCCCTACGAGCAGTACTTC
>NA|NA|TRBJ2-1|TRBV7-8
CASSPRGEAFF
TGTGCCAGCAGCCCGCGTGGTGAAGCGTTCTTC
>NA|NA|TRBJ1-5|TRBV27
CASKRGNQPQHF
TGTGCCAGCAAAAGGGGGAATCAGCCCCAGCATTTT
>TRBD1|NA|TRBJ1-2|TRBV6-5
CASSPGQGRAGGYTF
TGTGCCAGCAGCCCCGGACAGGGGCGGGCGGGTGGCTACACCTTC
>NA|few|TRBJ1-2|TRBV28
CASSLGNNYGYTF
TGTGCCAGCAGTTTGGGTAATAACTATGGCTACACCTTC
>NA|NA|TRBJ2-7|TRBV14
CASSPIYAEQYF
TGTGCCAGCAGCCCTATTTACGCGGAGCAGTACTTC
>TRBD2|once|TRBJ2-5|TRBV19
CASTTGGPLGSAETQYF
TGTGCCAGTACCACGGGGGGGCCACTGGGGTCGGCAGAGACCCAGTACTTC
>NA|NA|TRBJ1-5|TRBV10-3
CAIMGDDNQPQHF
TGTGCCATCATGGGGGACGACAATCAGCCCCAGCATTTT
>NA|NA|TRBJ1-1|TRBV28
CASSLFFRGGNTEAFF
TGTGCCAGCAGTTTATTTTTCCGGGGAGGGAACACTGAAGCTTTCTTT
>TRBD1|NA|TRBJ1-1|TRBV7-9
CASRPGQGMTEAFF
TGTGCCAGCAGACCCGGACAGGGGATGACTGAAGCTTTCTTT
>NA|NA|TRBJ1-5|TRBV7-8
CASSLRIHSNQPQHF
TGTGCCAGCAGCTTACGGATTCATAGCAATCAGCCCCAGCATTTT
>TRBD2|NA|TRBJ2-5|TRBV13
CASSLGGRGGGETQYF
TGTGCCAGCAGCTTAGGCGGTCGGGGGGGCGGAGAGACCCAGTACTTC
>NA|NA|TRBJ2-2|TRBV7-6
CASSLAQGKTGELFF
TGTGCCAGCAGCTTAGCACAGGGAAAAACCGGGGAGCTGTTTTTT
>NA|NA|TRBJ1-1|TRBV5-6
CASSLLGTGRLNTEAFF
TGTGCCAGCAGCTTGCTGGGGACCGGGCGGTTGAACACTGAAGCTTTCTTT
>NA|once|TRBJ1-1|TRBV9
CASSVGGRSNTEAFF
TGTGCCAGCAGCGTAGGCGGGCGGTCGAACACTGAAGCTTTCTTT
>NA|NA|TRBJ2-7|TRBV10-3
CAISPRGQTTYEQYF
TGTGCCATCAGCCCCAGAGGCCAGACCACCTACGAGCAGTACTTC
>NA|NA|TRBJ1-6|TRBV27
CASSYRENSPLHF
TGTGCCAGCAGTTATAGGGAAAATTCACCCCTCCACTTT
>NA|NA|TRBJ2-1|TRBV28
CASSLYELGYNEQFF
TGTGCCAGCAGTTTATATGAGCTCGGATACAATGAGCAGTTCTTC
>NA|NA|TRBJ2-3|TRBV2
CASSELGPDTQYF
TGTGCCAGCAGTGAACTGGGGCCAGATACGCAGTATTTT
>TRBD1|NA|TRBJ1-3|TRBV14
CASSLRTGGFSGNTIYF
TGTGCCAGCAGCTTGCGGACAGGGGGCTTCTCTGGAAACACCATATATTTT
>NA|NA|TRBJ1-2|TRBV7-2
CASSLSPGYGYTF
TGTGCCAGCAGCTTATCTCCGGGGTATGGCTACACCTTC
>NA|NA|TRBJ1-2|TRBV7-8
CASSLGGLNNYGYTF
TGTGCCAGCAGCTTGGGGGGGTTGAATAACTATGGCTACACCTTC